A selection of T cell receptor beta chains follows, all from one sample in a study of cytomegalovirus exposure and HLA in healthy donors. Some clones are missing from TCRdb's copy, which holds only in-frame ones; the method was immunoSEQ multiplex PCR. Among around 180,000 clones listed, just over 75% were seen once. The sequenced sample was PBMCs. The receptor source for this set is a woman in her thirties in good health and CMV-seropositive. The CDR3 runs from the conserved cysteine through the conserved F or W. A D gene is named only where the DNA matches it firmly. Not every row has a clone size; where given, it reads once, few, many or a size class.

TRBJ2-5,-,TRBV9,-,TGTGCCAGCAGGGTTTCGGGAGCTGGGACCCAGTACTTC,CASRVSGAGTQYF
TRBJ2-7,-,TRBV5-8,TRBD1,TGTGCCAGCAGCTTGCTCCGGACAGGGAATAGGGCGCACTCCTACGAGCAGTACTTC,CASSLLRTGNRAHSYEQYF
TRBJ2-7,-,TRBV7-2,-,TGTGCCAGCAGCTTAGGCCCCGGGGAGAGCTCCTACGAGCAGTACTTC,CASSLGPGESSYEQYF
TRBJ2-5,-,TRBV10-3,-,TGTGCCATCAGTGAGTCGTCGGAGACCCAGTACTTC,CAISESSETQYF
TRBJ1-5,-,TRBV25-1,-,TGTGCCAGCAGTACAGGGACGGTTCAGCCCCAGCATTTT,CASSTGTVQPQHF
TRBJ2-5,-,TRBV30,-,TGTGCCTGGAGCCAGGGTTGGGAGACCCAGTACTTC,CAWSQGWETQYF
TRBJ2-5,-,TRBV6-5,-,TGTGCCAGCAGTTACGGGTTTGCCGTTGCGAGCTACGGGCAGTACTTC,CASSYGFAVASYGQYF
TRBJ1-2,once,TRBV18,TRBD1,TGTGCCAGCTCACCGGACAGGGGATCGAACTATGGCTACACCTTC,CASSPDRGSNYGYTF
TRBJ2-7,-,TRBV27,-,TGTGCCAGCAGTTTATGTCTGTACTTC,CASSLCLYF
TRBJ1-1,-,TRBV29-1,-,TGCAGCGTTGAAGTGGCGGAGGGTGGAGCTTTCTTT,CSVEVAEGGAFF
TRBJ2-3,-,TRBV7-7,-,TGTGCCAGCAGCTTAGAGTCAGGAGATACGCAGTATTTT,CASSLESGDTQYF
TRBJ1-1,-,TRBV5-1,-,TGCGCCAGCAGCCCGGGGAGCCTTGGGAACACTGAAGCTTTCTTT,CASSPGSLGNTEAFF
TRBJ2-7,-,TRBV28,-,TGTGCCAGCAGTTCCCCGGGACAAGGGTACGAGCAGTACTTC,CASSSPGQGYEQYF
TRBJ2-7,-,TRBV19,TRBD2,TGTGCCAGTTCCGGCCGGACTAGCGGGAGGACTAGCTCCTACGAGCAGTACTTC,CASSGRTSGRTSSYEQYF
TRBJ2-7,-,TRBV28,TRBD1,TGTGCCAGCAGCCCAGCCGGGACAGGGGCCCGCGAGCAGTACTTC,CASSPAGTGAREQYF
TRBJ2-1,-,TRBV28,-,TGTGCCAGCAGGGAAGACTACCGGCAGTTCTTC,CASREDYRQFF
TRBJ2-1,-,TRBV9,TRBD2,TGTGCCAGCAGCGTAGTAGCGGGAGTAGGCAATGAGCAGTTCTTC,CASSVVAGVGNEQFF
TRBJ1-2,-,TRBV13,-,TGTGCCAGCAGCCCCCGGAATCTGGACAGCACCTTC,CASSPRNLDSTF
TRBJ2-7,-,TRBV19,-,TGTGCCAGTAGTATAGGGGGCGACAGGTCCTACGAGCAGTACTTC,CASSIGGDRSYEQYF
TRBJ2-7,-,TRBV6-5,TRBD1,TGTGCCAGCAGTTACGGGACAGGGTGGGCCGAGCAGTACTTC,CASSYGTGWAEQYF
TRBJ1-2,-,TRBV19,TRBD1,TGTGCCAGTTCAGGACAGGCGATTAACTATGGCTACACCTTC,CASSGQAINYGYTF
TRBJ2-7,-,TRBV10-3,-,TGTGCCATCAGCGAGGACAGCTACGAGCAGTACTTC,CAISEDSYEQYF
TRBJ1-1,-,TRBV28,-,TGTGCCAGCACCCCGATAGGTCAGGGGAACACTGAAGCTTTCTTT,CASTPIGQGNTEAFF
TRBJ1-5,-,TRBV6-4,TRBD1,TGTGCCAGCAGTGGGGGGAACAGGGGCCAGCCCCAGCATTTT,CASSGGNRGQPQHF
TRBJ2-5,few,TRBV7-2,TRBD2,TGTGCCAGCAGCTTAAACCCTAGCGGGAGAGAGACCCAGTACTTC,CASSLNPSGRETQYF
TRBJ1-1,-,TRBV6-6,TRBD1,TGTGCCAGCAGTTTACAGGGGAAGACTGAAGCTTTCTTT,CASSLQGKTEAFF
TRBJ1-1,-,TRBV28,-,TGTGCCAGCAGTTTAACCCCTTCGGGCACTGAAGCTTTCTTT,CASSLTPSGTEAFF
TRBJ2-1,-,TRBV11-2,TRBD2,TGTGCCAGCAGCTCAAGAACTAGCGGGAGGGGAAATGAGCAGTTCTTC,CASSSRTSGRGNEQFF
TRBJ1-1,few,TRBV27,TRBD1,TGTGCCAGCAGATCGACAGGGGGCTTTGAAGCTTTCTTT,CASRSTGGFEAFF
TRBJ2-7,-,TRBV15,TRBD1,TGTGCCACCAGCAGGGCCACGACAGGGGCCAACGAGCAGTACTTC,CATSRATTGANEQYF
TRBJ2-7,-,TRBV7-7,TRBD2,TGTGCCAGCGGGTCGGGGACTAGCGCCTACGAGCAGTACTTC,CASGSGTSAYEQYF
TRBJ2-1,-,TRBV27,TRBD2,TGTGCCAGCACGATGTCGCTGAGTACGGGAGGACGAGACAATGAGCAGTTCTTC,CASTMSLSTGGRDNEQFF
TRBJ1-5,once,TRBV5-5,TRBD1,TGTGCCAGCAGCTGGGGACAGGGCCCCAGTCAGCCCCAGCATTTT,CASSWGQGPSQPQHF
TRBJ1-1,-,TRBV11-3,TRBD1,TGTGCCAGCAGCTTATTAGAGGGGGCGCCGGCTTTCTTT,CASSLLEGAPAFF
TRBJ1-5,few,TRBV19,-,TGTGCCAGTAGTATAGATCGGGGTCAGCCCCAGCATTTT,CASSIDRGQPQHF
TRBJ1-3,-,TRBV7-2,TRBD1,TGTGCCAGCAGCTTAGGTGGCAGGGGGAACGGAAACACCATATATTTT,CASSLGGRGNGNTIYF
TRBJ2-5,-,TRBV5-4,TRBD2,TGTGCCAGCAGCTATGGGACTAGGGAGACCCAGTACTTC,CASSYGTRETQYF
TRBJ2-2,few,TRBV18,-,TGTGCCAGCTCAACTCTAGGCGGGCAGACCGGGGAGCTGTTTTTT,CASSTLGGQTGELFF
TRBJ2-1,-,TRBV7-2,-,TGTGCCAGCAGCCTGCGTATGGTCCGTAATGAGCAGTTCTTC,CASSLRMVRNEQFF
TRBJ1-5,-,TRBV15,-,TGTGCCACCAGCAGAGATCAAACTCCGTATCAGCCCCAGCATTTT,CATSRDQTPYQPQHF
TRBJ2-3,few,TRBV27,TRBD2,TGTGCCAGCAGTTTATCGATTGGCGGGACTAGCCGGGCAGATACGCAGTATTTT,CASSLSIGGTSRADTQYF
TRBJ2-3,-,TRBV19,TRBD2,TGTGCCAGTAGTATAGTGGGTTGGGGACTAGCGGGAGTGGGTGATACGCAGTATTTT,CASSIVGWGLAGVGDTQYF
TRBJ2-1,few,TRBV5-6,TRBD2,TGTGCCAGCAGCCCCCCTAGCGGGAGTACCGATGAGCAGTTCTTC,CASSPPSGSTDEQFF
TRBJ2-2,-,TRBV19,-,TGTGCCAGTAGTATAGCCGGGACCGGGGAGCTGTTTTTT,CASSIAGTGELFF
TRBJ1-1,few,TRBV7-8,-,TGTGCCAGCAGCTGGCAGGGGACTGAAGCTTTCTTT,CASSWQGTEAFF
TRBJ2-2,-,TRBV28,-,TGTGCCAGCAGTCCTGGACTACCCATGAACACCGGGGAGCTGTTTTTT,CASSPGLPMNTGELFF
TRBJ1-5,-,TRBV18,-,TGTGCCAGCTCAGCTCGGGGAGGGGAAAGGACTCAGCCCCAGCATTTT,CASSARGGERTQPQHF
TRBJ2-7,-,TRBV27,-,TGTGCCAGCAGTTTAGGTGAATCGGCGGGTGAGCAGTACTTC,CASSLGESAGEQYF
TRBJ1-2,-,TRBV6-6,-,TGTGCCAGCAGTTACCTAGATATAACGACTGGAGGCTACACCTTC,CASSYLDITTGGYTF
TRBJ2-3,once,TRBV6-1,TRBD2,TGTGCCAGCAGTGAGGCGGGAGGCACAGATACGCAGTATTTT,CASSEAGGTDTQYF
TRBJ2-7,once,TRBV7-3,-,TGTGCCAGCAGCTTAGTAGGGGATGGGATCTACGAGCAGTACTTC,CASSLVGDGIYEQYF
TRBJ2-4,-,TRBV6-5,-,TGTGCCAGCATCTCTGTAGCCAAAAACATTCAGTACTTC,CASISVAKNIQYF
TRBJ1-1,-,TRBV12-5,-,TGTGCTAGTGGTTTGCCCCGGGGCACTGAAGCTTTCTTT,CASGLPRGTEAFF
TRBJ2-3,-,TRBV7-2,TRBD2,TGTGCCAGCAGCCGAAAAAGCGGGACGGGTTCAGATACGCAGTATTTT,CASSRKSGTGSDTQYF